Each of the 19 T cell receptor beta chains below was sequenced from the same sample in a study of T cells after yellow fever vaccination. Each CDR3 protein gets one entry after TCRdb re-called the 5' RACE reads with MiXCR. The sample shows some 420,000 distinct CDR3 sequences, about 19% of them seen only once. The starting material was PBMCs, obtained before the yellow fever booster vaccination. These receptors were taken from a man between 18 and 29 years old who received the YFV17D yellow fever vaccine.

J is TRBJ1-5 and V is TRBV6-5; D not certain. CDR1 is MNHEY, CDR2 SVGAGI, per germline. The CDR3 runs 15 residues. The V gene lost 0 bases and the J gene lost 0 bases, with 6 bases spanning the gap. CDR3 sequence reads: CASSYSAYSNQPQHF. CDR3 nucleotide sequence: TGTGCCAGCAGTTACTCTGCTTATAGCAATCAGCCCCAGCATTTT.

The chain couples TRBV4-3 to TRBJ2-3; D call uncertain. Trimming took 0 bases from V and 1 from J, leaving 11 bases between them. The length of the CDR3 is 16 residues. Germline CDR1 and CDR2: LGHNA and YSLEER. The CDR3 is CASSQDIGQGTDTQYF. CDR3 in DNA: TGCGCCAGCAGCCAAGATATAGGGCAGGGCACAGATACGCAGTATTTT.

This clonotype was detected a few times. This CDR3 reads CASSALGGPEQYV. The CDR3 DNA reads as TGTGCCAGCAGCGCTCTGGGGGGACCCGAGCAGTACGTC. The chain has TRBV7-2 and TRBJ2-7, with D tentatively TRBD2 (6 bases). This CDR3 region has 13 residues. V was shortened by 5 bases and J by 6 bases, with 14 bases between the two germline ends. Germline V gives CDR1 SGHTA, CDR2 FQGNSA.

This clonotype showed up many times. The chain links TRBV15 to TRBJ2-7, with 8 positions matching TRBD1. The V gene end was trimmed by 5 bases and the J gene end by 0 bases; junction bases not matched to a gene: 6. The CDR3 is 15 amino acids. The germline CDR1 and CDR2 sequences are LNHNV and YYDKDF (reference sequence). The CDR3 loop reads CATSGQGLSSYEQYF. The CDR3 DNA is TGTGCCACCAGCGGACAGGGACTTAGCTCCTACGAGCAGTACTTC.

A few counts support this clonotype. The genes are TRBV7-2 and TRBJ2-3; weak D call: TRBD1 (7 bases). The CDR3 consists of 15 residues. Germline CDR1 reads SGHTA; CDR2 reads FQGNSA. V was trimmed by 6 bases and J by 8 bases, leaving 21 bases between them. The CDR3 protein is CASREGQPALGTQYF. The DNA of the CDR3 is TGTGCCAGCAGGGAGGGACAGCCGGCTTTAGGTACGCAGTATTTT.

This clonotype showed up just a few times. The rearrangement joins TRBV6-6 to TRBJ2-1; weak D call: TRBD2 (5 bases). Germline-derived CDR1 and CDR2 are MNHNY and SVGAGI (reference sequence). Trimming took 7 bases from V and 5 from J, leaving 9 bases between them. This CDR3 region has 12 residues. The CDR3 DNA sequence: TGTGCCAGCATCCACGGGAACAATGAGCAGTTCTTC. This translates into CASIHGNNEQFF.

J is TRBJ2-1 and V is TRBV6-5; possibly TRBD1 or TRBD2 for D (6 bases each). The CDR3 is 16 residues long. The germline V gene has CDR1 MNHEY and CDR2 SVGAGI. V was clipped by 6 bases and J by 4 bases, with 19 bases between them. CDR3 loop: CASSSEGGHAYNEQFF. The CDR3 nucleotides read TGTGCCAGCAGCTCAGAGGGGGGACACGCATACAATGAGCAGTTCTTC.

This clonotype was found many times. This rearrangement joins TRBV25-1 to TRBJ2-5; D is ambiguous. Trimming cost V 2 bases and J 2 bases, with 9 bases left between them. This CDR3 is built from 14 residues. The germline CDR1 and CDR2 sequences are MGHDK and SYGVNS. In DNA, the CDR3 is TGTGCCAGCAGTGAAAAAACAATGCAAGAGACCCAGTACTTC. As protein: CASSEKTMQETQYF.

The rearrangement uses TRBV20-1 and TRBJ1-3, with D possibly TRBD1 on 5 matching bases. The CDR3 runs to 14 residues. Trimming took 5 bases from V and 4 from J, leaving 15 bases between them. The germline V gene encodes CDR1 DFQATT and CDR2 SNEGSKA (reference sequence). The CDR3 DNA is TGCAGTGCTCGCCGGGGGGTGGCCGGAAACACCATATATTTT. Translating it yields CSARRGVAGNTIYF.

CDR3 protein: CASSLARGDAAYNEQFF. The CDR3 DNA reads TGTGCCAGCAGCTTAGCGCGTGGGGACGCAGCCTACAATGAGCAGTTCTTC. The chain links TRBV7-9 to TRBJ2-1, with D perhaps matching TRBD1 or TRBD2 (5 bases each). In germline, CDR1 is SEHNR, CDR2 FQNEAQ (reference sequence). Trimming took 0 bases from V and 2 from J, leaving 14 bases between them. This CDR3 has 17 residues.

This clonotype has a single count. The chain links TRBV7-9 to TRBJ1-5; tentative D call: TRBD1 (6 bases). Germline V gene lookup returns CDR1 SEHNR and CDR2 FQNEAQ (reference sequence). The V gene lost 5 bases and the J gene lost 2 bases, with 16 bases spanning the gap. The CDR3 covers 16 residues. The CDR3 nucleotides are TGTGCCAGCAGCCCACCCTTGCCAGGGGGCAATCAGCCCCAGCATTTT. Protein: CASSPPLPGGNQPQHF. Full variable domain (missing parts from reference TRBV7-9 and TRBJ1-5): DTGVSQNPRHKITKRGQNVTFRCDPISEHNRLYWYRQTLGQGPEFLTYFQNEAQLEKSRLLSDRFSAERPKGSFSTLEIQRTEQGDSAMYLCASSPPLPGGNQPQHFGDGTRLSIL.

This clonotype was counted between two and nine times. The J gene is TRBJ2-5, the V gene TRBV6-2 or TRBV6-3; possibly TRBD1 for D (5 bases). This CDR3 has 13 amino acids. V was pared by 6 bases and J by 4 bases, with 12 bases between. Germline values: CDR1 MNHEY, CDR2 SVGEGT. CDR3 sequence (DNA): TGTGCCAGCAGGCGTGCTAGGGGAGAGACCCAGTACTTC. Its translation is CASRRARGETQYF.

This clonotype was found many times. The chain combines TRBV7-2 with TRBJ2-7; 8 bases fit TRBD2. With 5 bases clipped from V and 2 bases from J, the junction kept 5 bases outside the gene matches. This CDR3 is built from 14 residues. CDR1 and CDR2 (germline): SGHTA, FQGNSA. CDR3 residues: CASSQGSGTYEQYF. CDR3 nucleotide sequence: TGTGCCAGCAGCCAAGGTAGCGGGACCTACGAGCAGTACTTC.

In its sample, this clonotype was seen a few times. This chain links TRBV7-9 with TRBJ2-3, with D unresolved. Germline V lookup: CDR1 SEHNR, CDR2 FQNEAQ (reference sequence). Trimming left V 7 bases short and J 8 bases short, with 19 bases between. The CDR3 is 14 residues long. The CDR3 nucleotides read TGTGCCAGCATGGGAAAGACCGCACCGGGTACGCAGTATTTT. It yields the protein CASMGKTAPGTQYF.

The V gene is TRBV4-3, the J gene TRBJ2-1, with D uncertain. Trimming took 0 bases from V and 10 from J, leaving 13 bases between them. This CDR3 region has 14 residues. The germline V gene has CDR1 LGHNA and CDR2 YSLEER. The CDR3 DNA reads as TGCGCCAGCAGCCAAGATCAGAGCTCCCTGGAGCAGTTCTTC. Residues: CASSQDQSSLEQFF.

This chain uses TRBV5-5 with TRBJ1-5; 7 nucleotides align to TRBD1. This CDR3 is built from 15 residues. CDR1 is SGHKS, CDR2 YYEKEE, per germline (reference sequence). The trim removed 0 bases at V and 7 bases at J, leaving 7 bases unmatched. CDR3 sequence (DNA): TGTGCCAGCAGCTTGGAGGGGGCGCCCCGACAGCCCCAGCATTTT. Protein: CASSLEGAPRQPQHF.

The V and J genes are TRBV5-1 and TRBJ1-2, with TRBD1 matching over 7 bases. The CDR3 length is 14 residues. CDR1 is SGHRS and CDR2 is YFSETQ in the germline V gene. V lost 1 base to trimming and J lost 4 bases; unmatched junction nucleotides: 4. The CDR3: CASSLQGDGYGYTF. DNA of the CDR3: TGCGCCAGCAGCTTGCAGGGGGATGGCTATGGCTACACCTTC.

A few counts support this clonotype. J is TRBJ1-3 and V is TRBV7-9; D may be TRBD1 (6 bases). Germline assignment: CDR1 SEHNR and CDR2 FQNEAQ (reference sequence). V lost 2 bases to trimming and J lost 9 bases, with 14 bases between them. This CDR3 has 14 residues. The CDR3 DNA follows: TGTGCCAGCAGCTTACTCGAGGGGGTCTCCACCATATATTTT. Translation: CASSLLEGVSTIYF.

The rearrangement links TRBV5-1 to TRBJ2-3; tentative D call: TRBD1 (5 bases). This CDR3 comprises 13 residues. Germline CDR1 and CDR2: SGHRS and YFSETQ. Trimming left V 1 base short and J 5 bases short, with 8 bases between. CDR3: CASSLMGQDTQYF. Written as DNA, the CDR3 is TGCGCCAGCAGCTTGATGGGGCAAGATACGCAGTATTTT.